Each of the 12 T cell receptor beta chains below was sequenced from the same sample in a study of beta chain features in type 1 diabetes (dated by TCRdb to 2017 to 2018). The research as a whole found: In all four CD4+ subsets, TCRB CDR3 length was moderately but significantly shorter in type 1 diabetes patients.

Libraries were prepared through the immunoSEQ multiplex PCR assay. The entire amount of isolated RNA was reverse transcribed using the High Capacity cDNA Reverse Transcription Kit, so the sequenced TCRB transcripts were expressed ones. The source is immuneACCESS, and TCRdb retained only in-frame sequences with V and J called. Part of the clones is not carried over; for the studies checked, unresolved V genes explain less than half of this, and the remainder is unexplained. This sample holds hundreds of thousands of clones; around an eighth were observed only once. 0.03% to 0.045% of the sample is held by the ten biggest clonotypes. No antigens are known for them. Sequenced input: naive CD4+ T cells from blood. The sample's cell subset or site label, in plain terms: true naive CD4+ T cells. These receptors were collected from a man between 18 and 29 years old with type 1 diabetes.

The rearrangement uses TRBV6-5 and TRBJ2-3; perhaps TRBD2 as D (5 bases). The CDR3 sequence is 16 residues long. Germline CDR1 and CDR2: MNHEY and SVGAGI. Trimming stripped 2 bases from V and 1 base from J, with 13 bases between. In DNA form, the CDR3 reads TGTGCCAGCAGTTACGGTAGCGTTCTTGGCACAGATACGCAGTATTTT. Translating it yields CASSYGSVLGTDTQYF.

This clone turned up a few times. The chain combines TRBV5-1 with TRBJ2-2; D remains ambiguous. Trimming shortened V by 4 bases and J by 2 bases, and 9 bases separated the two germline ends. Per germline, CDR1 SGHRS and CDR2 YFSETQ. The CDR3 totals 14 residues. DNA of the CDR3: TGCGCCAGCAGCGGGGAACTTAACACCGGGGAGCTGTTTTTT. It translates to CASSGELNTGELFF.

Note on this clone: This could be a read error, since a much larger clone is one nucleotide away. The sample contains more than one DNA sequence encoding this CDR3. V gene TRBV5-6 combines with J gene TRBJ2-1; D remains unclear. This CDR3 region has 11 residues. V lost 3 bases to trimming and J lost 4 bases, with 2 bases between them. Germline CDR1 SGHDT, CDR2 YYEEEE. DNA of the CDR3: TGTGCCAGCAGCTATTACAATGAGCAGTTCTTC. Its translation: CASSYYNEQFF.

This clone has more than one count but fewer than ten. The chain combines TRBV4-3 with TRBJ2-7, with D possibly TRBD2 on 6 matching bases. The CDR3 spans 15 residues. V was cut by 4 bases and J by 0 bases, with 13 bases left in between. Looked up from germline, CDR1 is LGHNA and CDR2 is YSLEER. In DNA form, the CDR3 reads TGCGCCAGCAGCCTTCAAGCGGGTCCCTCCTACGAGCAGTACTTC. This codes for CASSLQAGPSYEQYF.

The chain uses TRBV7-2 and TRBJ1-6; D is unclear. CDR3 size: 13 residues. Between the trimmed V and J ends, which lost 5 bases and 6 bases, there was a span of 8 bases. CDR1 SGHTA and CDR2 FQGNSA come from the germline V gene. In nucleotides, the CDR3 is TGTGCCAGCAGCCGGGAGGGTAATTCACCCCTCCACTTT. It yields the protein CASSREGNSPLHF.

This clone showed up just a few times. In DNA form, the CDR3 reads TGTGCCAGCAGCGCGTTCGTGACTCGCTACAATGAGCAGTTCTTC. Its translation is CASSAFVTRYNEQFF. This sequence joins TRBV7-9 and TRBJ2-1; no clear D gene. Trimming shortened V by 5 bases and J by 3 bases, and 14 bases separated the two germline ends. Germline loops: CDR1 SEHNR, CDR2 FQNEAQ (reference sequence). CDR3 length: 15 residues.

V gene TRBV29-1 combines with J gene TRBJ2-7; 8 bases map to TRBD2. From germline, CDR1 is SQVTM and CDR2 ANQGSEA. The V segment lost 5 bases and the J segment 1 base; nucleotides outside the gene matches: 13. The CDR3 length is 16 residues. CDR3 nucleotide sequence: TGCAGCGTTCCTTCGGGGGGGGTCTTGAGGTCCTACGAGCAGTACTTC. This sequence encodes CSVPSGGVLRSYEQYF.

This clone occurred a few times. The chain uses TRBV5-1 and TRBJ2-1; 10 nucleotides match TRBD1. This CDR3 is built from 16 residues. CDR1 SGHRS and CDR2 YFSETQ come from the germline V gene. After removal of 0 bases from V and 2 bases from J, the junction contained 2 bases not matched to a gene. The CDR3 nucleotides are TGCGCCAGCAGCTTGGCGGGACAGGGGCCCTACAATGAGCAGTTCTTC. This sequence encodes CASSLAGQGPYNEQFF.

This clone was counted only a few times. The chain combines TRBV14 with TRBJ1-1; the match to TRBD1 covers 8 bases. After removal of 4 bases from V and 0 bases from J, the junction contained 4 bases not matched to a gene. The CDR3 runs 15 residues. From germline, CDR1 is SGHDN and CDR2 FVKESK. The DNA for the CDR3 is TGTGCCAGCAGCCCCGGGGACAGGTTGAACACTGAAGCTTTCTTT. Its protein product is CASSPGDRLNTEAFF.

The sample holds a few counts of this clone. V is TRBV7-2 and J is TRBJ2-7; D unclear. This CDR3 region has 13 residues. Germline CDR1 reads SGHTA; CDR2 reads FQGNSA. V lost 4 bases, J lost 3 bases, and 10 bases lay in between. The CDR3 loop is CASSYGRVYEQYF. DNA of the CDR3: TGTGCCAGCAGCTACGGCAGAGTCTACGAGCAGTACTTC.

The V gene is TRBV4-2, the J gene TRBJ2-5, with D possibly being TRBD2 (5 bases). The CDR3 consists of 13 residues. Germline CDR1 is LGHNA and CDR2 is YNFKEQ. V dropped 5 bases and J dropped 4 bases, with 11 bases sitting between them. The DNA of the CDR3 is TGTGCCAGCAGCGAAAGCGGCCGAGAGACCCAGTACTTC. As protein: CASSESGRETQYF.

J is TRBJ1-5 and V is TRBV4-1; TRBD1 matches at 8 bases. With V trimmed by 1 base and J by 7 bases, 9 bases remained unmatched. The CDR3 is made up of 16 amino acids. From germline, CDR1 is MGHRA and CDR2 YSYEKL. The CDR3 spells CASSQVVGQGDQPQHF. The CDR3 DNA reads TGCGCCAGCAGCCAAGTGGTAGGACAGGGTGACCAGCCCCAGCATTTT.